Listed below are T cell receptor beta chains from one sample, sequenced in a study of technical replicates of blood from several donors. Profiling relied on immunoSEQ multiplex PCR, and the TCRdb table lists in-frame clones only, not all of them. The sample has some 74,000 clones; approximately 91% are singletons. Sequencing was performed on T cells isolated from PBMCs. These receptor sequences come from a human donor in good health. The CDR3 runs from the conserved cysteine through the conserved F or W. D genes are given only for firm matches. Expanded clones are given a class, and other clones once, few, many or no size at all.

clone_size: -; d_call: -; v_call: TRBV27; j_call: TRBJ2-7; cdr3_nt: TGTGCCAGCAGTTTATTTTTAGGGGGGGGCCACGAGCAGTACTTC; cdr3_aa: CASSLFLGGGHEQYF
clone_size: -; d_call: -; v_call: TRBV28; j_call: TRBJ1-2; cdr3_nt: TGTGCCAGCAGTCTCTCCCGGACAGTATCCTATGGCTACACCTTC; cdr3_aa: CASSLSRTVSYGYTF
clone_size: -; d_call: -; v_call: TRBV5-6; j_call: TRBJ2-3; cdr3_nt: TGTGCCAGCAGCTTGGACCTTCAGGGGTTCACAGATACGCAGTATTTT; cdr3_aa: CASSLDLQGFTDTQYF
clone_size: -; d_call: TRBD1; v_call: TRBV14; j_call: TRBJ2-7; cdr3_nt: TGTGCCAGCCAAGGACAGGGGGGGGATGAGCAGTACTTC; cdr3_aa: CASQGQGGDEQYF
clone_size: -; d_call: -; v_call: TRBV30; j_call: TRBJ2-7; cdr3_nt: TGTGCCTGGAGTGGCCCCCGGGCCGAGCGGGCCTACTCCTACGAGCAGTACTTC; cdr3_aa: CAWSGPRAERAYSYEQYF
clone_size: -; d_call: TRBD2; v_call: TRBV9; j_call: TRBJ2-7; cdr3_nt: TGTGCCAGCAGCGTAGCGGGGGGATCCGCCGGCTCCGAGCAGTACTTC; cdr3_aa: CASSVAGGSAGSEQYF
clone_size: -; d_call: TRBD2; v_call: TRBV7-8; j_call: TRBJ2-7; cdr3_nt: TGTGCCAGCAGCTTAGTGCTGCGGGAGGTTCACTACGAGCAGTACTTC; cdr3_aa: CASSLVLREVHYEQYF
clone_size: -; d_call: -; v_call: TRBV6-1; j_call: TRBJ2-2; cdr3_nt: TGTGCCAGCAGGCGAGTTGCGAACACCGGGGAGCTGTTTTTT; cdr3_aa: CASRRVANTGELFF
clone_size: once; d_call: TRBD2; v_call: TRBV7-9; j_call: TRBJ2-1; cdr3_nt: TGTGCCAGCAGCTTAGTAGTTAGCGGGAACTACAATGAGCAGTTCTTC; cdr3_aa: CASSLVVSGNYNEQFF
clone_size: -; d_call: -; v_call: TRBV6-1; j_call: TRBJ2-7; cdr3_nt: TGTGCCAGCAGTGGCCGGGACAACAACGAGCAGTACTTC; cdr3_aa: CASSGRDNNEQYF
clone_size: -; d_call: TRBD2; v_call: TRBV7-9; j_call: TRBJ2-1; cdr3_nt: TGTGCCAGCGGGACTAGCGGGAGCAATGAGCAGTTCTTC; cdr3_aa: CASGTSGSNEQFF
clone_size: -; d_call: -; v_call: TRBV6-6; j_call: TRBJ2-1; cdr3_nt: TGTGCCAGCTGCGAGCTTTTGGAGTTCTTC; cdr3_aa: CASCELLEFF
clone_size: -; d_call: -; v_call: TRBV7-2; j_call: TRBJ2-3; cdr3_nt: TGTGCCAGCAGCTTAGAACTAGCAGACCGCACAGATACGCAGTATTTT; cdr3_aa: CASSLELADRTDTQYF
clone_size: -; d_call: TRBD1; v_call: TRBV19; j_call: TRBJ1-2; cdr3_nt: TGTGCCAGCGCTCCCTTGGGATACGGGACAGGGTACTATGGCTACACCTTC; cdr3_aa: CASAPLGYGTGYYGYTF
clone_size: -; d_call: -; v_call: TRBV7-9; j_call: TRBJ2-5; cdr3_nt: TGTGCCAGCAGCTCTTCTCAGCGGGAGACCCAGTACTTC; cdr3_aa: CASSSSQRETQYF
clone_size: -; d_call: TRBD1; v_call: TRBV4-3; j_call: TRBJ2-1; cdr3_nt: TGCGCCAGCAGCCACCAGTACCGGGACAGGGCCTACAATGAGCAGTTCTTC; cdr3_aa: CASSHQYRDRAYNEQFF
clone_size: -; d_call: TRBD2; v_call: TRBV5-6; j_call: TRBJ2-1; cdr3_nt: TGTGCCAGCAGCAACTTAGCGGGAAGGTTGATTGAGCAGTTCTTC; cdr3_aa: CASSNLAGRLIEQFF
clone_size: -; d_call: TRBD1; v_call: TRBV29-1; j_call: TRBJ2-7; cdr3_nt: TGCAGCGTTGAGGTGGGACAGGGTTATATTGGCGAGCAGTACTTC; cdr3_aa: CSVEVGQGYIGEQYF
clone_size: -; d_call: -; v_call: TRBV30; j_call: TRBJ2-3; cdr3_nt: TGTGCCTGGAGTAACCTCAGGGGAGATACGCAGTATTTT; cdr3_aa: CAWSNLRGDTQYF
clone_size: -; d_call: -; v_call: TRBV28; j_call: TRBJ2-2; cdr3_nt: TGTGCCAGCAGCAAGGTGGAGGGCCTCAGCACCGGGGAGCTGTTTTTT; cdr3_aa: CASSKVEGLSTGELFF
clone_size: -; d_call: -; v_call: TRBV9; j_call: TRBJ2-5; cdr3_nt: TGTGCCAGCAGCGTAGCCCTAGAACGGCAAGAGACCCAGTACTTC; cdr3_aa: CASSVALERQETQYF
clone_size: -; d_call: TRBD1; v_call: TRBV29-1; j_call: TRBJ1-2; cdr3_nt: TGCAGCGTGACAGGGGGAGGTCATGGCTACACCTTC; cdr3_aa: CSVTGGGHGYTF
clone_size: -; d_call: -; v_call: TRBV19; j_call: TRBJ2-2; cdr3_nt: TGTGCCAGTAGTATCCGCACTGGGGGACTCAAAAAAAACACCGGGGAGCTGTTTTTT; cdr3_aa: CASSIRTGGLKKNTGELFF
clone_size: -; d_call: TRBD2; v_call: TRBV4-1; j_call: TRBJ2-7; cdr3_nt: TGCGCCAGCAGCCATGGACTAGACTACGAGCAGTACTTC; cdr3_aa: CASSHGLDYEQYF
clone_size: -; d_call: -; v_call: TRBV25-1; j_call: TRBJ2-7; cdr3_nt: TGTGCCAGCAGTGACTGGACTACGGGGTCCTACGAGCAGTACTTC; cdr3_aa: CASSDWTTGSYEQYF
clone_size: -; d_call: -; v_call: TRBV28; j_call: TRBJ2-1; cdr3_nt: TGTGCCAGCAGTACCAGGGCGGGGACCAATGAGCAGTTCTTC; cdr3_aa: CASSTRAGTNEQFF
clone_size: -; d_call: TRBD2; v_call: TRBV9; j_call: TRBJ2-3; cdr3_nt: TGTGCCAGCAGCGAACCAGCTAGCGGGAGCCGAGGTACGCAGTATTTT; cdr3_aa: CASSEPASGSRGTQYF
clone_size: -; d_call: -; v_call: TRBV4-2; j_call: TRBJ2-3; cdr3_nt: TGTGCCAGCAGCTGGACAGAATACACAGATACGCAGTATTTT; cdr3_aa: CASSWTEYTDTQYF
clone_size: -; d_call: TRBD1; v_call: TRBV27; j_call: TRBJ1-2; cdr3_nt: TGTGCCAGCAGTTATCAGGGGGGTGGCTACACCTTC; cdr3_aa: CASSYQGGGYTF
clone_size: -; d_call: -; v_call: TRBV7-9; j_call: TRBJ1-4; cdr3_nt: TGTGCCAGCAAGCCCCGACAGTGGAATGAAAAACTGTTTTTT; cdr3_aa: CASKPRQWNEKLFF
clone_size: few; d_call: -; v_call: TRBV4-2; j_call: TRBJ2-2; cdr3_nt: TGTGCCAGCAGCCAAGGACGGAGCGGAGCGACCGGGGAGCTGTTTTTT; cdr3_aa: CASSQGRSGATGELFF
clone_size: -; d_call: -; v_call: TRBV6-1; j_call: TRBJ1-5; cdr3_nt: TGTGCCAGCAGTATTAGGACTGAACGCAATCAGCCCCAGCATTTT; cdr3_aa: CASSIRTERNQPQHF
clone_size: -; d_call: -; v_call: TRBV5-1; j_call: TRBJ2-3; cdr3_nt: TGCGCCAGCAGCTTGTTTCCGAGCTGGACAGATACGCAGTATTTT; cdr3_aa: CASSLFPSWTDTQYF
clone_size: -; d_call: TRBD1; v_call: TRBV4-1; j_call: TRBJ2-7; cdr3_nt: TGCGCCAGCAGCCAAGTAGACAGGGAGTACGAGCAGTACTTC; cdr3_aa: CASSQVDREYEQYF
clone_size: -; d_call: TRBD2; v_call: TRBV4-2; j_call: TRBJ2-3; cdr3_nt: TGTGCCAGCAGCCAAGGGAGACTAGCGGGCACAGATACGCAGTATTTT; cdr3_aa: CASSQGRLAGTDTQYF
clone_size: -; d_call: -; v_call: TRBV6-1; j_call: TRBJ1-5; cdr3_nt: TGTGCCAGCAGTGAGACATATAGCAATCAGCCCCAGCATTTT; cdr3_aa: CASSETYSNQPQHF
clone_size: -; d_call: TRBD2; v_call: TRBV6-1; j_call: TRBJ2-7; cdr3_nt: TGTGCCAGCAGTGGCGAGGAGCGGGAGGCCTCCTACGAGCAGTACTTC; cdr3_aa: CASSGEEREASYEQYF
clone_size: -; d_call: -; v_call: TRBV10-1; j_call: TRBJ2-2; cdr3_nt: TGCGCCAGCAGTGAGTTCCGTTCGAACACCGGGGAGCTGTTTTTT; cdr3_aa: CASSEFRSNTGELFF
clone_size: -; d_call: TRBD1; v_call: TRBV5-6; j_call: TRBJ2-3; cdr3_nt: TGTGCCAGCAGTTGGCAGGGGGGGACAGGGGGCACAGATACGCAGTATTTT; cdr3_aa: CASSWQGGTGGTDTQYF
clone_size: -; d_call: TRBD2; v_call: TRBV28; j_call: TRBJ2-7; cdr3_nt: TGTGCCAGCAGCCTCAGGTACCGCGGGAGGGTATACGAGCAGTACTTC; cdr3_aa: CASSLRYRGRVYEQYF
clone_size: -; d_call: -; v_call: TRBV4-3; j_call: TRBJ1-2; cdr3_nt: TGCGCCAGCAGCCAAGATATGAGGGCGGACTATGGCTACACCTTC; cdr3_aa: CASSQDMRADYGYTF
clone_size: -; d_call: TRBD2; v_call: TRBV4-3; j_call: TRBJ2-1; cdr3_nt: TGCGCCAGCAGCCAAGATCCTAGCGGGAGGTACAATGAGCAGTTCTTC; cdr3_aa: CASSQDPSGRYNEQFF
clone_size: -; d_call: TRBD2; v_call: TRBV4-1; j_call: TRBJ2-3; cdr3_nt: TGCGCCAGCAGCCAAGAGGGGACTAGCGGGACTAGGGCAGATACGCAGTATTTT; cdr3_aa: CASSQEGTSGTRADTQYF
clone_size: -; d_call: -; v_call: TRBV4-1; j_call: TRBJ2-6; cdr3_nt: TGCGCCAGCAGCCCAAGGTGGAGGGCAGGGCGTTCTCCCGGGGCCAACGTCCTGACTTTC; cdr3_aa: CASSPRWRAGRSPGANVLTF
clone_size: -; d_call: TRBD1; v_call: TRBV9; j_call: TRBJ1-1; cdr3_nt: TGTGCCAGCAGCGCCCCGGGACAGTTGAACACTGAAGCTTTCTTT; cdr3_aa: CASSAPGQLNTEAFF
clone_size: -; d_call: -; v_call: TRBV7-2; j_call: TRBJ2-4; cdr3_nt: TGTGCCAGCAGCTTTATTCTAGCCAAAAACATTCAGTACTTC; cdr3_aa: CASSFILAKNIQYF
clone_size: -; d_call: TRBD2; v_call: TRBV7-8; j_call: TRBJ2-7; cdr3_nt: TGTGCCAGCAGCTTAGTCCAGCGGGAGTCTTCCCCTTACGAGCAGTACTTC; cdr3_aa: CASSLVQRESSPYEQYF
clone_size: once; d_call: -; v_call: TRBV7-9; j_call: TRBJ1-3; cdr3_nt: TGTGCCAGCAGCCCTGTTTCCTCTGGAAACACCATATATTTT; cdr3_aa: CASSPVSSGNTIYF
clone_size: few; d_call: -; v_call: TRBV16; j_call: TRBJ1-1; cdr3_nt: TGTGCCAGCAGCCAAACAGAGGGATACACTGAAGCTTTCTTT; cdr3_aa: CASSQTEGYTEAFF
clone_size: -; d_call: -; v_call: TRBV27; j_call: TRBJ1-1; cdr3_nt: TGTGCCAGCAGTTTATGGCGGGAGAACACTGAAGCTTTCTTT; cdr3_aa: CASSLWRENTEAFF
clone_size: -; d_call: TRBD2; v_call: TRBV11-2; j_call: TRBJ2-7; cdr3_nt: TGTGCCAGCAGCTTTGAGTTGTTAGCGGGAGTGGAACAGTACTTC; cdr3_aa: CASSFELLAGVEQYF
clone_size: -; d_call: -; v_call: TRBV28; j_call: TRBJ1-4; cdr3_nt: TGTGCCAGCAGTTTTTGGGGGCAGGAAAAACTGTTTTTT; cdr3_aa: CASSFWGQEKLFF
clone_size: -; d_call: TRBD1; v_call: TRBV7-9; j_call: TRBJ1-2; cdr3_nt: TGTGCCAGCAGTACGAGAGGGGGCCGAGTACTATATGGCTACACCTTC; cdr3_aa: CASSTRGGRVLYGYTF
clone_size: -; d_call: TRBD1; v_call: TRBV7-6; j_call: TRBJ1-1; cdr3_nt: TGTGCCAGCAGCCTCAGGACAGGGAAGACTGAAGCTTTCTTT; cdr3_aa: CASSLRTGKTEAFF
clone_size: -; d_call: TRBD2; v_call: TRBV28; j_call: TRBJ2-5; cdr3_nt: TGTGCCAGCACCTTCGCGGGAGGAGGAGAGACCCAGTACTTC; cdr3_aa: CASTFAGGGETQYF
clone_size: once; d_call: -; v_call: TRBV5-1; j_call: TRBJ2-1; cdr3_nt: TGCGCCAGCAGCCCTCGGCGGGAAGCGGTTAATGAGCAGTTCTTC; cdr3_aa: CASSPRREAVNEQFF
clone_size: -; d_call: -; v_call: TRBV27; j_call: TRBJ2-7; cdr3_nt: TGTGCCAGCAGTTTATCCCGGGGGTGGCACGAGCAGTACTTC; cdr3_aa: CASSLSRGWHEQYF
clone_size: -; d_call: -; v_call: TRBV9; j_call: TRBJ2-1; cdr3_nt: TGTGCCAGCAGCGAGGCGGCCTACAATGAGCAGTTCTTC; cdr3_aa: CASSEAAYNEQFF